Listed below are T cell receptor beta chains from one sample, sequenced in a study of T-cell memory formation after mild COVID-19. TCRdb re-called the 5' RACE reads through MiXCR, storing one row per CDR3 protein. In the table there are some 180,000 distinct CDR3 sequences, under 15% of which are singletons. What was sequenced was PBMCs or a T cell subset sorted from them (not recorded which). All receptors come from a man between 18 and 35 years old who had mild COVID-19 (a few samples of this study predate the infection). Cell type and time point are not known. CDR3s include the opening cysteine and the closing phenylalanine or tryptophan. Fields, in order: D gene, J gene, clone size, V gene, CDR3 DNA, CDR3 protein. D genes are given only for firm matches. Rows may omit the clone size; those that give it use once, few, many or a size class.

-	TRBJ1-1	few	TRBV4-3	TGCGCCAGCAGCCAAGATGGGAGGGGTGACACTGAAGCTTTCTTT	CASSQDGRGDTEAFF
-	TRBJ2-3	few	TRBV7-9	TGTGCCAGCAGCTTCACCCAAAGCACAGATACGCAGTATTTT	CASSFTQSTDTQYF
-	TRBJ2-3	few	TRBV7-9	TGTGCCAGCAGCTCTTCTTTTGGCACAGATACGCAGTATTTT	CASSSSFGTDTQYF
-	TRBJ2-5	few	TRBV12-3/TRBV12-4	TGTGCCAGCAGTTTTCAGGGTGTCGAGACCCAGTACTTC	CASSFQGVETQYF
-	TRBJ2-5	-	TRBV7-6	TGTGCCAGCAGCTTAGCGCGAGAGGAGACCCAGTACTTC	CASSLAREETQYF
-	TRBJ1-5	few	TRBV20-1	TGCAGTGCTAGGGCCAGGGGCCCAAATCAACCCCAGCATTTT	CSARARGPNQPQHF
-	TRBJ1-2	many	TRBV7-6	TGTGCCAGCAGCATATCGGACAGAAACTATGGCTACACCTTC	CASSISDRNYGYTF
-	TRBJ2-4	few	TRBV11-2	TGTGCCAGCGGTGAAAACATTCAGTACTTC	CASGENIQYF
-	TRBJ2-2	-	TRBV11-1	TGTGCCAGCAGCCCCGGGGGAGAGATCACCGGGGAGCTGTTTTTT	CASSPGGEITGELFF
-	TRBJ1-1	medium-sized	TRBV7-3	TGTGCCAGCAGCGCAAATACAGGGACATCTGAAGCTTTCTTT	CASSANTGTSEAFF
-	TRBJ2-3	few	TRBV4-3	TGCGCCAGCAGCCAAGAGGGGACGGACACAGATACGCAGTATTTT	CASSQEGTDTDTQYF
TRBD1	TRBJ1-2	few	TRBV6-5	TGTGCCAGCAGCCTGATCGGGGACAGGACAGGCGGCTACACCTTC	CASSLIGDRTGGYTF
-	TRBJ2-5	-	TRBV18	TGTGCCAGCTCGTCCGGGAGCTTCCAAGAGACCCAGTACTTC	CASSSGSFQETQYF
-	TRBJ2-5	few	TRBV7-9	TGTGCCAGCAGCCGAGGGGTCCGTTCGGAGACCCAGTACTTC	CASSRGVRSETQYF
TRBD1	TRBJ2-5	-	TRBV10-3	TGTGCCATCAGCCCGGGACAGGGGGCTCAAGAGACCCAGTACTTC	CAISPGQGAQETQYF
TRBD1	TRBJ2-5	few	TRBV24-1	TGTGCCACCAGTGAGACCGGGACAGGTCGGGAGACCCAGTACTTC	CATSETGTGRETQYF
-	TRBJ2-1	many	TRBV12-3/TRBV12-4	TGTGCCAGCAGTTCCGACCTCCGGTGGAATGAGCAGTTCTTC	CASSSDLRWNEQFF
-	TRBJ2-7	-	TRBV15	TGTGCCACCAGCAGAGATCAGGCAGCAGACGAGCAGTACTTC	CATSRDQAADEQYF
-	TRBJ2-7	few	TRBV12-3/TRBV12-4	TGTGCCAGCAGTTTGAGGGGATTTAGAGGAGACGAGCAGTACTTC	CASSLRGFRGDEQYF
-	TRBJ2-7	few	TRBV7-2	TGTGCCAGCAGCTCGCGCTCCGGGCTCTACGAGCAGTACTTC	CASSSRSGLYEQYF
-	TRBJ2-7	-	TRBV20-1	TGCAGTGCTAGAGTTCCTACTGGGGAGCAGTACTTC	CSARVPTGEQYF
-	TRBJ2-5	-	TRBV5-1	TGCGCCAGCAGCTTGGAGTTAGGGGGAAAGACCCAGTACTTC	CASSLELGGKTQYF
TRBD2	TRBJ2-3	few	TRBV7-2	TGTGCCAGCAAAGCGGGGCTGTGGGATACGCAGTATTTT	CASKAGLWDTQYF
TRBD1	TRBJ2-3	-	TRBV4-3	TGCGCCAGCAGCCAAACAGGGGGCGATACGCAGTATTTT	CASSQTGGDTQYF
-	TRBJ2-5	many	TRBV4-2	TGTGCCAGCAGCCAGGGGGACGCGGAAGAGACCCAGTACTTC	CASSQGDAEETQYF
-	TRBJ1-2	-	TRBV4-2	TGTGCCAGCAGCCAAGATGACAGAATCGGTGGCTACACCTTC	CASSQDDRIGGYTF
-	TRBJ2-5	-	TRBV10-3	TGTGCCATCAGTGATTACAGTCAAGAGACCCAGTACTTC	CAISDYSQETQYF
-	TRBJ2-1	-	TRBV6-2/TRBV6-3	TGTGCCAGCAGTTATCCTTGGATAAATGAGCAGTTCTTC	CASSYPWINEQFF
-	TRBJ2-3	many	TRBV7-3	TGTGCCAGCAGCCCCTTTGCGGGGTCAGATACGCAGTATTTT	CASSPFAGSDTQYF
TRBD2	TRBJ2-2	-	TRBV9	TGTGCCAGCAGCGTAGGAGTGGCTAGCGGGGTTACCGGGGAGCTGTTTTTT	CASSVGVASGVTGELFF
-	TRBJ2-3	-	TRBV20-1	TGCAGTGCGAGGCGCACAGCCCCTAGCACAGATACGCAGTATTTT	CSARRTAPSTDTQYF
TRBD2	TRBJ2-5	few	TRBV4-1	TGCGCCAGCAGCCAAGTCAGTAGCGGGGGTCAAGAGACCCAGTACTTC	CASSQVSSGGQETQYF
-	TRBJ2-3	few	TRBV5-1	TGCGCCTCCTCCCCCGCAAAACACACAGATACGCAGTATTTT	CASSPAKHTDTQYF
-	TRBJ1-4	-	TRBV7-2	TGTGCCAGCAGCCCCCTCCGGGCAGAAAAACTGTTTTTT	CASSPLRAEKLFF
TRBD2	TRBJ2-3	many	TRBV20-1	TGCAGTGCTCAGCGGGGGGCCACAGATACGCAGTATTTT	CSAQRGATDTQYF
TRBD1	TRBJ2-3	few	TRBV20-1	TGCAGTGGCTGGGACAGGGCGGGAGATACGCAGTATTTT	CSGWDRAGDTQYF
-	TRBJ1-5	-	TRBV5-4	TGTGCCAGCAGCTTGGAAGGAGGGGGGGACCAGCATTTT	CASSLEGGGDQHF
-	TRBJ2-1	-	TRBV11-3	TGTGCCAGCAGCTTTTCAGGGCGAAGATCCTACAATGAGCAGTTCTTC	CASSFSGRRSYNEQFF
-	TRBJ1-2	-	TRBV6-5	TGTGCCAGCGGACGGCTTGGCTATGGCTACACCTTC	CASGRLGYGYTF
-	TRBJ1-1	few	TRBV6-2/TRBV6-3	TGTGCCAGCAGTTGGGCGAACACTGAAGCTTTCTTT	CASSWANTEAFF
-	TRBJ2-7	few	TRBV4-3	TGCGCCAGCAGCCAAGCCGGAACCTACGAGCAGTACTTC	CASSQAGTYEQYF
TRBD1	TRBJ2-5	-	TRBV7-2	TGTGCCAGCAGCATGGACAGGGGGGAGACCCAGTACTTC	CASSMDRGETQYF
-	TRBJ2-3	-	TRBV7-2	TGTGCCAGCAGCCAATCGGCGGGGCGAGATACGCAGTATTTT	CASSQSAGRDTQYF
TRBD1	TRBJ2-2	-	TRBV7-2	TGTGCCAGCAGCTTAGTTGGCGGGACAGGCACCGGGGAGCTGTTTTTT	CASSLVGGTGTGELFF
-	TRBJ2-3	-	TRBV20-1	TGCAGTGCTAGAATCCCAAAGAAGGGGACAGATACGCAGTATTTT	CSARIPKKGTDTQYF
-	TRBJ1-4	once	TRBV7-2	TGTGCCAGCGGGGAGGGACCAACTAATGAAAAACTGCTTTTT	CASGEGPTNEKLLF